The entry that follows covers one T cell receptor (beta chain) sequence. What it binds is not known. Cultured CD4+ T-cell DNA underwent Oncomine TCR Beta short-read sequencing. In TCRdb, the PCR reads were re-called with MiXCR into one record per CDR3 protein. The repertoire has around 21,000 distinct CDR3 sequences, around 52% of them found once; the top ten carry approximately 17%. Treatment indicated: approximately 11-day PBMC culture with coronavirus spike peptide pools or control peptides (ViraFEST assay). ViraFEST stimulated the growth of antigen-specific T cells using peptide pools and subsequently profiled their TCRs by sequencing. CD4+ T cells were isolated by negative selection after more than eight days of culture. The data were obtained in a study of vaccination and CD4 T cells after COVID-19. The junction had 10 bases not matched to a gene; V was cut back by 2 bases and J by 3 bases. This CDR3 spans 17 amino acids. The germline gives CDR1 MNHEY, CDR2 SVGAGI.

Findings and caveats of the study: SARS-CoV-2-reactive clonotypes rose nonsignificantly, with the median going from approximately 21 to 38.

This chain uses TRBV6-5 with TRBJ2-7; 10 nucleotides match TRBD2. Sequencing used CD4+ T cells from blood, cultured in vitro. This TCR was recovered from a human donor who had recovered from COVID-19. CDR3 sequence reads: CASSYQRSGRGGYEQYF. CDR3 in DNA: TGTGCCAGCAGTTACCAAAGGAGCGGGAGGGGAGGCTACGAGCAGTACTTC.